This TCR beta chain was sequenced in a study of T cells expressing NK-cell markers. Overall study context: It was from sorted CD3+CD56+NKG2C+, CD3+CD56+NKG2C- and CD3+CD56-NKG2C+ T cells that TCR beta repertoires came.

From the 5' RACE reads, TCRdb lists one entry per CDR3 protein and no DNA. The specimen's table records 450,000 to 600,000 distinct CDR3 sequences. Study conclusions and caveats: Several of the donors also had these clonotypes leading their CD3+CD56-NKG2C+ fraction.

CDR3 length: 17 residues. The germline V gene has CDR1 SGHRS and CDR2 YFSETQ. With regard to this clonotype: Its cognate antigen is unknown.

The chain links TRBV5-1 to TRBJ2-1. Sequencing was done on a sample of blood T cells: a sorted CD56 or NKG2C T cell subset, CD4+ or CD8+ T cells, or bulk PBMC T cells (not recorded which). The clonotype originates from a man younger than 35 in good health. CDR3 loop: CASSHQPDSVVLNEQFF. Together with reference TRBV5-1 and TRBJ2-1, the CDR3 gives the full variable domain: KAGVTQTPRYLIKTRGQQVTLSCSPISGHRSVSWYQQTPGQGLQFLFEYFSETQRNKGNFPGRFSGRQFSNSRSEMNVSTLELGDSALYLCASSHQPDSVVLNEQFFGPGTRLTVL.